This T cell receptor (beta chain) was retrieved from a study of blood T cell repertoires in COVID-19. The wider study: COVID-19 samples from acute and convalescent phases originated in the United States, Italy and Spain. In each case, the material was cDNA or gDNA derived from T cells, B-cell-depleted T cells, or PBMCs.

In the study's own analysis: Amplification of reference gene primers provided the estimated nucleated cell counts. Some clones are missing from TCRdb's copy, which holds only in-frame ones; the method was immunoSEQ multiplex PCR. V and J calls and clone size follow that table, whereas D and trimming were derived from the DNA. Of about 200,000 clones in the sample, more than 70% were seen once. Trimming took off 0 bases at V and 9 bases at J, with 7 bases between the two ends. The CDR3 consists of 12 residues. Per the germline V gene, CDR1 is SGDLS and CDR2 is YYNGEE. The sequence derives from a man aged 18-30 years with active or convalescent COVID-19. The chain is built from TRBV9 and TRBJ1-5, with D hard to call. Source material: peripheral blood. Written as DNA, the CDR3 is TGTGCCAGCAGCGTAGAAACGCGGCCCCAGCATTTT. It specifies CASSVETRPQHF.